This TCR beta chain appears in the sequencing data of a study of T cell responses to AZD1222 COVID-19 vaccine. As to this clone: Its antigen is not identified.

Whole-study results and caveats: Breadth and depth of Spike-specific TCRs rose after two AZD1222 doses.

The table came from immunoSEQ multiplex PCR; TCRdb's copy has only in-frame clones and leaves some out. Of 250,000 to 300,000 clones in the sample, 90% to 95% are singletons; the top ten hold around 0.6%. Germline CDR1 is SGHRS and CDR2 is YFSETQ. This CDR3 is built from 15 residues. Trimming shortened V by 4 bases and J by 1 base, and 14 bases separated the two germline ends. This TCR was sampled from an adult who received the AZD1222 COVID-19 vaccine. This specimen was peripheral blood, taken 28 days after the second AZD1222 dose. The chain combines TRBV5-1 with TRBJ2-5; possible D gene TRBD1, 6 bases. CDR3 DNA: TGCGCCAGCAGCCTGGACCGGACAGCCCAAGAGACCCAGTACTTC. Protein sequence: CASSLDRTAQETQYF. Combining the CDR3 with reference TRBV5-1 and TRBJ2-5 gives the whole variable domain KAGVTQTPRYLIKTRGQQVTLSCSPISGHRSVSWYQQTPGQGLQFLFEYFSETQRNKGNFPGRFSGRQFSNSRSEMNVSTLELGDSALYLCASSLDRTAQETQYFGPGTRLLVL.